This TCR beta chain derives from a study of breast tumors, draining lymph nodes, adjacent tissues. Germline V gene data show CDR1 as KGHSH and CDR2 as LQKENI. Trimming removed 5 bases at V and 0 bases at J, with 18 bases between. The CDR3 spans 17 residues. This clonotype turned up a few times. TCRdb processed the multiplex PCR reads anew with MiXCR; each CDR3 protein has one entry. The sample contains tens of thousands of distinct CDR3 sequences, 20% to 25% of which appear only once. The gene calls are TRBV18 and TRBJ2-3, with D perhaps TRBD1 (6 bases). This receptor was taken from a female donor with breast cancer. Some clones in this sample may be carry-over from other donors' samples. Sequenced sample: breast tumor tissue. This chain's CDR3 is CASSSGTRRTSTDTQYF. The CDR3 DNA reads as TGTGCCAGCTCATCAGGGACACGCCGAACTAGCACAGATACGCAGTATTTT.